The 5 T cell receptor beta chains below were found in one sample sequenced in a study of cytomegalovirus exposure and HLA in healthy donors. Use of 60 Vbeta and 13 Jbeta primers characterized the PCR. This table comes from immunoSEQ multiplex PCR, and its TCRdb copy is limited to in-frame clones, with some not included. The table lists some 140,000 clones, around 75% of them singletons. Sample: PBMCs. The receptors derive from a man aged 35-49 years in good health and CMV-seronegative.

The chain is built from TRBV7-9 and TRBJ2-4; a possible D gene is TRBD2 (7 bases). The CDR3 has 13 amino acids. Germline V CDR1 and CDR2: SEHNR, FQNEAQ (reference sequence). Trimming took 5 bases from V and 8 from J, leaving 13 bases between them. CDR3 sequence reads: CASSLGGRDIQYF. Written as DNA, the CDR3 is TGTGCCAGCAGCCTGGGGGGGCGAGACATTCAGTACTTC.

This clone came up a few times. The chain recombines TRBV6-5 with TRBJ1-1, with 7 bases aligning to TRBD1. After removal of 7 bases from V and 4 bases from J, the junction contained 6 bases not matched to a gene. The V gene's germline CDR1 is MNHEY and CDR2 SVGAGI. The CDR3 sequence is 13 residues long. Here the CDR3 DNA reads TGTGCCAGCACCCTGACAGGGTCCACTGAAGCTTTCTTT. Translated: CASTLTGSTEAFF.

In its sample, this clone was seen once. J is TRBJ2-1 and V is TRBV13; TRBD2 matches 11 bases. This CDR3 is built from 13 residues. Germline CDR1 reads PRHDT; CDR2 reads FYEKMQ (reference sequence). Germline trimming cut 5 bases from V and 8 bases from J; bases unmatched to any gene: 2. The CDR3: CASSMGLADEQFF. The CDR3 DNA reads TGTGCCAGCAGCATGGGACTAGCGGATGAGCAGTTCTTC.

The chain couples TRBV29-1 to TRBJ2-3; TRBD1 matches at 7 bases. This CDR3 has 13 amino acids. Trimming at V came to 6 bases and at J to 5 bases, leaving 8 bases not matched to a gene. Germline-derived CDR1 and CDR2 are SQVTM and ANQGSEA. This chain's CDR3 is CSVLGTAGDTQYF. CDR3 DNA sequence: TGCAGCGTCCTCGGGACAGCAGGAGATACGCAGTATTTT.

The chain links TRBV11-2 to TRBJ1-2, with TRBD1 as a possible D gene (6 bases). The germline V gene encodes CDR1 SGHAT and CDR2 FQNNGV. V lost 5 bases to trimming and J lost 7 bases, with 29 bases between them. The CDR3 spans 18 residues. CDR3 residues: CASSEDLPHRAEGGGYTF. In DNA, the CDR3 is TGTGCCAGCAGCGAAGACTTACCCCACAGGGCCGAAGGGGGTGGCTACACCTTC.